The T cell receptor beta chain under discussion was sequenced for a study of blood T cell repertoires in COVID-19. The overall study: The United States, Italy and Spain supplied acute and convalescent COVID-19 samples. Nucleic acid was either cDNA or gDNA, and it came from T cells, B-cell-depleted T cells, or PBMCs.

In the original analysis: Amplifying reference gene primers gave estimates of nucleated cell counts. Assay: immunoSEQ multiplex PCR; the TCRdb copy retains only in-frame clones and omits some. V and J calls and clone size follow that table, whereas D and trimming were derived from the DNA. The data show around 75,000 clones, more than 65% seen once. The CDR3 has 14 amino acids. Trimming took 4 bases from V and 0 from J, leaving 11 bases between them. Germline V gives CDR1 SGHRS, CDR2 YFSETQ. The receptor was derived from a woman aged 80 or older with active or convalescent COVID-19. The chain combines TRBV5-1 with TRBJ2-7; the D gene is possibly TRBD1 (7 bases). Sequenced material: peripheral blood. The CDR3 loop is CASSGGTASYEQYF. The CDR3, as DNA: TGCGCCAGCAGCGGAGGGACAGCCTCCTACGAGCAGTACTTC.